This entry lists 14 T cell receptor beta chains sequenced from one sample in a study of cytomegalovirus exposure and HLA in healthy donors (dated by TCRdb to about 2017). Receptor amplification or capture employed the immunoSEQ multiplex PCR assay. For the multiplex PCR, a mixture combining 60 forward primers for TCR Vbeta segments and 13 reverse primers for TCR Jbeta segments was used. Imported from immuneACCESS, the table was reduced by TCRdb to in-frame sequences with V and J called. These copies leave out some clones; in studies compared against another copy, an unresolved V gene accounts for under half, and the cause of the remainder is not known. Here the sample has some 150,000 clones; 77% occur a single time. The ten largest make up 1.6% of the sample. Sequencing input: PBMCs. These receptors came from a young woman in good health and CMV-seronegative.

The chain carries TRBV2 and TRBJ1-3; D might be TRBD1 (6 bases). The CDR3 has 16 residues. With 3 bases removed from V and 1 base from J, the gap between germline ends came to 13 bases. In germline, CDR1 is SNHLY, CDR2 FYNNEI. This chain's CDR3 is CASSDSQGISGNTIYF. CDR3 DNA sequence: TGTGCCAGCAGTGATTCACAGGGTATTTCTGGAAACACCATATATTTT.

This chain links TRBV9 with TRBJ1-2, with TRBD1 matching over 7 bases. V lost 0 bases, J lost 6 bases, and 8 bases stayed unmatched. In germline, CDR1 is SGDLS, CDR2 YYNGEE. This CDR3 is 15 amino acids long. CDR3 sequence reads: CASSVALRTGNGYTF. CDR3 sequence (DNA): TGTGCCAGCAGCGTAGCCCTAAGGACAGGTAATGGCTACACCTTC. Drawing the rest from reference TRBV9 and TRBJ1-2, the complete variable domain is DSGVTQTPKHLITATGQRVTLRCSPRSGDLSVYWYQQSLDQGLQFLIQYYNGEERAKGNILERFSAQQFPDLHSELNLSSLELGDSALYFCASSVALRTGNGYTFGSGTRLTVV.

The chain links TRBV6-4 to TRBJ2-1, with TRBD2 identical over 12 bases. CDR3 length: 14 amino acids. Germline CDR1 reads MRHNA; CDR2 reads SNTAGT. Trimming cost V 10 bases and J 8 bases; bases outside gene matches: 9. In DNA form, the CDR3 reads TGTGCCACCTCTCCGGGACTAGCGGGCCATGAGCAGTTCTTC. Protein product: CATSPGLAGHEQFF.

V is TRBV7-9 and J is TRBJ1-2, with 9 bases identical to TRBD1. Germline V gene data show CDR1 as SEHNR and CDR2 as FQNEAQ (reference sequence). J was trimmed by 0 bases and V by 4 bases; bases with no gene match: 9. The CDR3 has 17 residues. The CDR3 reads CASSSFSGTGSNYGYTF. CDR3 sequence (DNA): TGTGCCAGCAGCTCCTTTAGCGGGACAGGGTCTAACTATGGCTACACCTTC.

This clone was counted a few times. This sequence joins TRBV6-6 and TRBJ1-6, with a weak D call TRBD1 (6 bases). The germline CDR1 and CDR2 sequences are MNHNY and SVGAGI (reference sequence). V was clipped by 3 bases and J by 8 bases, with 11 bases between them. This CDR3 contains 14 residues. The CDR3 loop is CASSYGDNYSPLHF. CDR3 sequence (DNA): TGTGCCAGCAGTTATGGGGACAACTATTCACCCCTCCACTTT.

The chain recombines TRBV6-1 with TRBJ1-1, with D possibly being TRBD1 (6 bases). The CDR3 runs 12 residues. Germline loops: CDR1 MNHNS, CDR2 SASEGT. The V end lost 6 bases, the J end lost 11 bases, and 16 bases lay between the germline ends. The CDR3 region has the DNA TGTGCCAGCAGGGATACAGGGCGCAGCGCTTTCTTT. Protein product: CASRDTGRSAFF.

This clone was observed a handful of times. The J gene is TRBJ2-7, the V gene TRBV28, with 8 nucleotides matching TRBD1. This CDR3 contains 15 residues. V trimming: 3 bases; J trimming: 3 bases; junction bases outside the gene matches: 7. Germline CDR1 and CDR2: MDHEN and SYDVKM. CDR3 amino acids: CASSLSGGPLYEQYF. Here the CDR3 DNA reads TGTGCCAGCAGTTTGTCAGGGGGCCCTCTCTACGAGCAGTACTTC.

The chain employs TRBV19 and TRBJ2-5; D not resolved. From germline, CDR1 is LNHDA and CDR2 SQIVND (reference sequence). V was shortened by 1 base and J by 3 bases, with 9 bases between the two germline ends. The CDR3 contains 14 residues. CDR3 sequence reads: CASSIGGRKETQYF. The CDR3 nucleotides read TGTGCCAGTAGTATAGGTGGCAGAAAAGAGACCCAGTACTTC. The full variable domain, with the rest looked up from reference TRBV19 and TRBJ2-5, is DGGITQSPKYLFRKEGQNVTLSCEQNLNHDAMYWYRQDPGQGLRLIYYSQIVNDFQKGDIAEGYSVSREKKESFPLTVTSAQKNPTAFYLCASSIGGRKETQYFGPGTRLLVL.

This clone was seen a handful of times. The chain employs TRBV28 and TRBJ1-1, with D unclear. The CDR3 is 14 residues long. CDR1 is MDHEN, CDR2 SYDVKM, per germline. The V end was cut by 2 bases, the J end by 0 bases, with 7 bases between. CDR3 nucleotides: TGTGCCAGCAGTTTAGGGCAGATGAACACTGAAGCTTTCTTT. Encoded protein: CASSLGQMNTEAFF.

This clone was found a few times. J is TRBJ1-1 and V is TRBV10-2, with D possibly matching TRBD1 (5 bases). Germline V CDR1 and CDR2: WSHSY, SAAADI. CDR3 length: 12 amino acids. With 6 bases removed from V and 6 bases from J, the gap between germline ends came to 11 bases. CDR3 region: CASSPTVSEAFF. The CDR3 coding sequence is TGCGCCAGCAGCCCGACAGTTTCTGAAGCTTTCTTT.

This clone was observed a single time. The chain carries TRBV4-2 and TRBJ1-3, with D perhaps matching TRBD1 (6 bases). Trimming left V 4 bases short and J 0 bases short, with 22 bases between. The CDR3 loop spans 19 amino acids. Germline values: CDR1 LGHNA, CDR2 YNFKEQ. The DNA for the CDR3 is TGTGCCAGCAGCCGCCTTCGGGGGGCGATATCAAACTCTGGAAACACCATATATTTT. Amino acid sequence: CASSRLRGAISNSGNTIYF.

The chain recombines TRBV19 with TRBJ2-5; the D is unclear. Trimming removed 1 base at V and 5 bases at J, with 8 bases between. The germline V gene has CDR1 LNHDA and CDR2 SQIVND (reference sequence). The CDR3 covers 13 residues. Written as DNA, the CDR3 is TGTGCCAGTAGTATAGGGTACGGGGAGACCCAGTACTTC. This gives the protein CASSIGYGETQYF.

CDR3 region: CASSNHSLDRGAYNEQFF. The CDR3 nucleotides read TGTGCCAGCAGCAACCATTCGCTGGACAGGGGCGCCTACAATGAGCAGTTCTTC. This sequence joins TRBV7-3 and TRBJ2-1; the match to TRBD1 covers 9 bases. Unmatched junction bases numbered 13, after V lost 5 bases and J lost 2 bases. The CDR3 has 18 amino acids. Germline V gene data show CDR1 as SGHTA and CDR2 as FQGTGA.

CDR3 amino acids: CASRPYRVWDTEAFF. The CDR3 nucleotides are TGTGCCAGCAGACCATACAGGGTTTGGGACACTGAAGCTTTCTTT. This chain joins TRBV11-2 and TRBJ1-1; weak D call: TRBD1 (6 bases). The CDR3 length is 15 residues. CDR1 and CDR2 (germline): SGHAT, FQNNGV. V was pared by 6 bases and J by 3 bases, with 17 bases between. Complete variable domain (other parts from reference TRBV11-2 and TRBJ1-1): EAGVAQSPRYKIIEKRQSVAFWCNPISGHATLYWYQQILGQGPKLLIQFQNNGVVDDSQLPKDRFSAERLKGVDSTLKIQPAKLEDSAVYLCASRPYRVWDTEAFFGQGTRLTVV.